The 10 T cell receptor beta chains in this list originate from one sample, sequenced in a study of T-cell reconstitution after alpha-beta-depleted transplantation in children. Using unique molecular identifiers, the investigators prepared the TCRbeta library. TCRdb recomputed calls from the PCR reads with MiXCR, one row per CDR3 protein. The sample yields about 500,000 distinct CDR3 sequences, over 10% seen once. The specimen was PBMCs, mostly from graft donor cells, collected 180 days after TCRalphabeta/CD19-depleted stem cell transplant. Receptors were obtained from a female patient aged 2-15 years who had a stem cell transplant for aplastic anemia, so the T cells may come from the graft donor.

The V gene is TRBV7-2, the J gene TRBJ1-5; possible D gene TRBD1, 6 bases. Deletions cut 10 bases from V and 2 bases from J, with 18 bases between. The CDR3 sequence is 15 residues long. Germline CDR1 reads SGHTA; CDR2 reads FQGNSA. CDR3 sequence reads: CANNAGVIGNQPQHF. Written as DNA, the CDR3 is TGTGCCAACAATGCAGGGGTGATCGGCAATCAGCCCCAGCATTTT. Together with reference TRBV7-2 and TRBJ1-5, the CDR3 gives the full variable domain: GAGVSQSPSNKVTEKGKDVELRCDPISGHTALYWYRQSLGQGLEFLIYFQGNSAPDKSGLPSDRFSAERTGGSVSTLTIQRTQQEDSAVYLCANNAGVIGNQPQHFGDGTRLSIL.

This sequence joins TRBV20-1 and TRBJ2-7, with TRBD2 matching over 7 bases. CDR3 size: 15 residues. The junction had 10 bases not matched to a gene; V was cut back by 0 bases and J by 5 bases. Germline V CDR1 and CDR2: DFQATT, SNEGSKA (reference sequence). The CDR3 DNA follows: TGCAGTGCTAGAGAAGAGAGGGGAGGGGATGACGAGCAGTACGTC. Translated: CSAREERGGDDEQYV.

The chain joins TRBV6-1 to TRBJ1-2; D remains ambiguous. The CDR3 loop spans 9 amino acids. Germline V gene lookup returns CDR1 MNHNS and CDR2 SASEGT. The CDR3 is CVSGYGYTF. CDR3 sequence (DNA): TGTGTGTCGGGCTATGGCTACACCTTC.

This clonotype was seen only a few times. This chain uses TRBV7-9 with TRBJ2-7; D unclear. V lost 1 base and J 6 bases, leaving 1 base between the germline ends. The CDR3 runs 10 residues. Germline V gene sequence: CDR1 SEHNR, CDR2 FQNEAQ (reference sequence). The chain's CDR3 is CASSLVEQYV. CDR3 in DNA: TGTGCCAGCAGCTTAGTCGAGCAGTACGTC.

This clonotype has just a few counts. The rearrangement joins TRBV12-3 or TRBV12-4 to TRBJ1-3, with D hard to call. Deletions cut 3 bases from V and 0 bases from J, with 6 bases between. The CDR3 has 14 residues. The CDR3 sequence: CASSLTSSGNTIYF. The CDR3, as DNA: TGTGCCAGCAGTTTGACAAGCTCTGGAAACACCATATATTTT.

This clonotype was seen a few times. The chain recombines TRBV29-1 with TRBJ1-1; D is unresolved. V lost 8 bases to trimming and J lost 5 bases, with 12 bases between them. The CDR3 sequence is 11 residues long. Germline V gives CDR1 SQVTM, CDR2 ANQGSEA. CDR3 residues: CSSRVRTEAFF. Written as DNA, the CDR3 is TGCAGCTCCCGGGTCAGAACTGAAGCTTTCTTT.

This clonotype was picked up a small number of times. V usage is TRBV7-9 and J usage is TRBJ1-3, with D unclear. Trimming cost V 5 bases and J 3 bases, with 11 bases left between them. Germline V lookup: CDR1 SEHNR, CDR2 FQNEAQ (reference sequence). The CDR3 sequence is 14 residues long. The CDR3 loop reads CASSPLRLGNTIYF. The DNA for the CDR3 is TGTGCCAGCAGCCCCCTGCGTCTTGGAAACACCATATATTTT.

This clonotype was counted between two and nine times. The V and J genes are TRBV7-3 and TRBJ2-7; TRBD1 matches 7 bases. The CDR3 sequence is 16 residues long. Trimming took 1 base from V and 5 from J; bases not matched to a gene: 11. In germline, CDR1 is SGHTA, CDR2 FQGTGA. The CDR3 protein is CASSLIPDRVGDEQYF. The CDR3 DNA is TGTGCCAGCAGCTTAATCCCCGACAGGGTCGGCGACGAGCAGTACTTC.

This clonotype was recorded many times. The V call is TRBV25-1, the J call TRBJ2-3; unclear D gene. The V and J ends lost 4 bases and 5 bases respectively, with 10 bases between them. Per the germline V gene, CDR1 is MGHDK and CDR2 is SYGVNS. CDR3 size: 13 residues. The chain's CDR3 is CASSASAGDTQYF. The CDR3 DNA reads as TGTGCCAGCAGTGCCAGCGCTGGAGATACGCAGTATTTT.

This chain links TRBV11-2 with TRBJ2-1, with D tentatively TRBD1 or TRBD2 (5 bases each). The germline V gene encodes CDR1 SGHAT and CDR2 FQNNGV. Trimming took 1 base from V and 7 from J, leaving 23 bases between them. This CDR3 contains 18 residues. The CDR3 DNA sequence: TGTGCCAGCAGCTTAGGAGATTTCGGGACGTGGGCCCGGAATGAGCAGTTCTTC. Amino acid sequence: CASSLGDFGTWARNEQFF.